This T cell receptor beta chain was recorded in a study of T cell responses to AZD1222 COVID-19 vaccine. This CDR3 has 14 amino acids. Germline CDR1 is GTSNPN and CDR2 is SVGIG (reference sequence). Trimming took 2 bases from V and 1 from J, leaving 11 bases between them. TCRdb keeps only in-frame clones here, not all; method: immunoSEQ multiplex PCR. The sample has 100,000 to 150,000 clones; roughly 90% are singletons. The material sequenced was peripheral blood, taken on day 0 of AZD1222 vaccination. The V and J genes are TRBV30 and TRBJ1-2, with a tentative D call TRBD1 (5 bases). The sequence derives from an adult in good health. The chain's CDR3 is CAWSIPGRNYGYTF. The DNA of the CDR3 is TGTGCCTGGAGTATACCAGGGCGTAACTATGGCTACACCTTC.